This T cell receptor beta chain was documented in a study of blood T cell repertoires in COVID-19. Followed longitudinally, the Seattle patients had been enrolled during active infection. Source study methods: Amplified reference gene primers provided the basis for estimating nucleated cell counts. Clones were sequenced by immunoSEQ multiplex PCR, and TCRdb holds only the in-frame ones, with some missing. That table is the source of V, J and clone size, and D and trimming were worked out from the DNA. The top ten hold 10% of the sample, which has some 400,000 clones, about 89% seen once. Material: peripheral blood. This clonotype originated in a woman in her thirties with COVID-19, enrolled during active disease.

The CDR3 bases are TGCGCCAGGGCGGACGAGAACACCGGGGAGCTGTTTTTT. Its protein is CARADENTGELFF. This rearrangement joins TRBV10-2 to TRBJ1-3; D uncertain. Judging by the DNA end, TRBJ2-2 fits better; the J call may be wrong. CDR1 is WSHSY, CDR2 SAAADI, per germline. The CDR3 covers 13 residues.